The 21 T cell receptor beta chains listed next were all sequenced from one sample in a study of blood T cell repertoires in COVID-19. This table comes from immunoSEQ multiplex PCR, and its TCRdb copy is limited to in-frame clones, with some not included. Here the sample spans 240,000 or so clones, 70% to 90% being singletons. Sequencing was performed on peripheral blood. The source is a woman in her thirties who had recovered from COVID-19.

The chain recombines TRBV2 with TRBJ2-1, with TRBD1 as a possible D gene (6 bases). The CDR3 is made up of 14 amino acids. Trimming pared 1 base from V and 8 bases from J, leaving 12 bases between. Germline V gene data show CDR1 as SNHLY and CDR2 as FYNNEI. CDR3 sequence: CASSEDRVGDEQFF. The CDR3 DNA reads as TGTGCCAGCAGTGAAGACAGGGTGGGCGATGAGCAGTTCTTC.

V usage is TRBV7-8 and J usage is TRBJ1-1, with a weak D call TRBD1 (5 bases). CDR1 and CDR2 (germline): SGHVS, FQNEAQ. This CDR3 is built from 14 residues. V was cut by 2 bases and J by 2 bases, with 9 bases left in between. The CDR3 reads CASSLYDSNTEAFF. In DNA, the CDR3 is TGTGCCAGCAGCTTATATGACAGCAACACTGAAGCTTTCTTT.

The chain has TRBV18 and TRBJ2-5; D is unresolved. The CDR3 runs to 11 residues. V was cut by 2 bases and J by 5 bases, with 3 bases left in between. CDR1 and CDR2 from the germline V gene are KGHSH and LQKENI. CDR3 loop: CASSPSETQYF. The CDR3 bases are TGTGCCAGCTCACCATCGGAGACCCAGTACTTC.

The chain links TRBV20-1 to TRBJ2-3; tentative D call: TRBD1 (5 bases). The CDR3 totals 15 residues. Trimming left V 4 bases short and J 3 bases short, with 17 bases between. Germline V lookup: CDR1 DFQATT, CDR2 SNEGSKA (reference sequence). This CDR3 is CSAIEGAVRTDTQYF. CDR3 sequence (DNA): TGCAGTGCTATTGAAGGGGCGGTGAGGACAGATACGCAGTATTTT.

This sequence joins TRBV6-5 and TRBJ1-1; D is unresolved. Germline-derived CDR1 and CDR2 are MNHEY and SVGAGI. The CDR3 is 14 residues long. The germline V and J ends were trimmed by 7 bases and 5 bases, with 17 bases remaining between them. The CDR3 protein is CASTPRRRGTEAFF. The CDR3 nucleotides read TGTGCCAGCACCCCCCGGAGGCGAGGGACTGAAGCTTTCTTT.

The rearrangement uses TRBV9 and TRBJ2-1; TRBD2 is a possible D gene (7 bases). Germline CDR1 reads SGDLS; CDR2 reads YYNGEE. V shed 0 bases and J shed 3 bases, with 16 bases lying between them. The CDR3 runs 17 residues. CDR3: CASSVVGGGADYNEQFF. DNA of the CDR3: TGTGCCAGCAGCGTAGTTGGTGGGGGGGCCGACTACAATGAGCAGTTCTTC.

The CDR3 loop reads CASSKDRGTEAFF. CDR3 nucleotide sequence: TGTGCCAGCAGCAAAGACAGGGGCACTGAAGCTTTCTTT. The J gene is TRBJ1-1, the V gene TRBV21-1; the table's D call TRBD1 went unverified against the DNA. TRBV21-1 is deemed a pseudogene. The CDR3 totals 13 residues.

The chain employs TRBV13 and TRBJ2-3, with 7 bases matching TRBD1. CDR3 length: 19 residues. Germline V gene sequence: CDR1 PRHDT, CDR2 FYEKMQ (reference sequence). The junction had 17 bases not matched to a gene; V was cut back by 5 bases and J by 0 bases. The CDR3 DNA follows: TGTGCCAGCAGCGATCAGGGATACAGGGACAGCTCTAGCACAGATACGCAGTATTTT. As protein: CASSDQGYRDSSSTDTQYF.

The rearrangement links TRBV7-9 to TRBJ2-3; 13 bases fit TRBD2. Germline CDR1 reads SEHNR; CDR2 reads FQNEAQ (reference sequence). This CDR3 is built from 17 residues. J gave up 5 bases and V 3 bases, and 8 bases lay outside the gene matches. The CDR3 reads CASSFALGLAGEDTQYF. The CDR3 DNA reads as TGTGCCAGCAGCTTTGCACTTGGACTAGCGGGGGAAGATACGCAGTATTTT.

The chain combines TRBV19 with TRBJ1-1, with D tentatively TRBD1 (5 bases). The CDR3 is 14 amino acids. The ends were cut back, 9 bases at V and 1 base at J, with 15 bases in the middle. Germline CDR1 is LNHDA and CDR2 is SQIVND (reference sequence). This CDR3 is CASKYDSRNTEAFF. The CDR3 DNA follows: TGTGCCAGCAAATATGACAGCCGGAACACTGAAGCTTTCTTT.

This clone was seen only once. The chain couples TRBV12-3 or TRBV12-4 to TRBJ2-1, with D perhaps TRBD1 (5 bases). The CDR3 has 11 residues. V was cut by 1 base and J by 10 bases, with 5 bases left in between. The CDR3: CASSLDREQFF. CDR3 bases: TGTGCCAGCAGTTTAGACAGGGAGCAGTTCTTC.

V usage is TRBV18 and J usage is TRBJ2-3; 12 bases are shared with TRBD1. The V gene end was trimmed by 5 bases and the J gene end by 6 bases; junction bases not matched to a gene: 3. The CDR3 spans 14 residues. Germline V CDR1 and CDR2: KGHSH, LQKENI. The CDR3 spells CASSSGTGGDTQYF. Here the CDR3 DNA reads TGTGCCAGCTCATCCGGGACAGGGGGCGATACGCAGTATTTT.

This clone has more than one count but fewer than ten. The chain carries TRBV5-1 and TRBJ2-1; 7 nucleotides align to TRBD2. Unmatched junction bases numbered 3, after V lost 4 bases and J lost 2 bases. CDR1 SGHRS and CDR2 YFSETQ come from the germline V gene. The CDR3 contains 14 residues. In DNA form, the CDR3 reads TGCGCCAGCAGCGCCGGGGGGACCTACAATGAGCAGTTCTTC. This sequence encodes CASSAGGTYNEQFF.

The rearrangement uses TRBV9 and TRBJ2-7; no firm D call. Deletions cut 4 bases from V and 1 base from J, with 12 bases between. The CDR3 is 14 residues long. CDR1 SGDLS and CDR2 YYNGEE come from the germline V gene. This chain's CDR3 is CASSPSELSYEQYF. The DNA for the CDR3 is TGTGCCAGCAGCCCAAGCGAGCTTTCCTACGAGCAGTACTTC. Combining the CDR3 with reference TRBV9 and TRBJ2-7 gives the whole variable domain DSGVTQTPKHLITATGQRVTLRCSPRSGDLSVYWYQQSLDQGLQFLIQYYNGEERAKGNILERFSAQQFPDLHSELNLSSLELGDSALYFCASSPSELSYEQYFGPGTRLTVT.

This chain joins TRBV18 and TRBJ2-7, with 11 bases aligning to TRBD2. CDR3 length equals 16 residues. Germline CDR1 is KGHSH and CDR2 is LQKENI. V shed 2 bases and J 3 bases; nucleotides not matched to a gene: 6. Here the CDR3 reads CASSPSRGTSGYEQYF. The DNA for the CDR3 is TGTGCCAGCTCACCATCTCGTGGGACTAGCGGCTACGAGCAGTACTTC. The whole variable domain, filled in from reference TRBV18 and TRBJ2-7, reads NAGVMQNPRHLVRRRGQEARLRCSPMKGHSHVYWYRQLPEEGLKFMVYLQKENIIDESGMPKERFSAEFPKEGPSILRIQQVVRGDSAAYFCASSPSRGTSGYEQYFGPGTRLTVT.

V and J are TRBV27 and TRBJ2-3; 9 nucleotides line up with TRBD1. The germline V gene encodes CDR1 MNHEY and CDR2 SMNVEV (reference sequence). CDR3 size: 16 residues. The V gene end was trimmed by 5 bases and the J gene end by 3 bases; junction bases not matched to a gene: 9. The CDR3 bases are TGTGCCAGCAGTCTACCGGGACAGGGAGGGACAGATACGCAGTATTTT. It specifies CASSLPGQGGTDTQYF.

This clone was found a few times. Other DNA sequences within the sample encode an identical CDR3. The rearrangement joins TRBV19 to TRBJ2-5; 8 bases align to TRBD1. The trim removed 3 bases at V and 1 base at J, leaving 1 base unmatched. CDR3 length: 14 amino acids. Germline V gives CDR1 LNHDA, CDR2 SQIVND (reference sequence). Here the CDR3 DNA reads TGTGCCAGTAGTATTGGACAGGGCCAAGAGACCCAGTACTTC. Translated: CASSIGQGQETQYF.

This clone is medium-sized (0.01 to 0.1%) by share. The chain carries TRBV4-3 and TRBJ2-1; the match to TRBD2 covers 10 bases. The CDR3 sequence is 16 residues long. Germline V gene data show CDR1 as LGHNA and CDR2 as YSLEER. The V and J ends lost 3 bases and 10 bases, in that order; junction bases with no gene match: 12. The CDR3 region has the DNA TGCGCCAGCAGCCAGACACTAGCGGGGCGACCCAAGGAGCAGTTCTTC. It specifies CASSQTLAGRPKEQFF.

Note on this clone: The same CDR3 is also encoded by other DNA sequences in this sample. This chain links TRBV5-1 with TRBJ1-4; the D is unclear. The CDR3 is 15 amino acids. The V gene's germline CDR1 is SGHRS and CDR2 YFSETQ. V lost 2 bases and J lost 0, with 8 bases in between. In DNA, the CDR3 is TGCGCCAGCAGCTTAGAGGGTGCAACTAATGAAAAACTGTTTTTT. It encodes CASSLEGATNEKLFF.

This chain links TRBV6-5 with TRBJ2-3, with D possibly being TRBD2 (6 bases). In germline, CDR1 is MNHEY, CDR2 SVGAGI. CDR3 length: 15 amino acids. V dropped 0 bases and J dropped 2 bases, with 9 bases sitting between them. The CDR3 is CASSYSRGATDTQYF. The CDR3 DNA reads TGTGCCAGCAGTTACTCACGCGGGGCCACAGATACGCAGTATTTT.

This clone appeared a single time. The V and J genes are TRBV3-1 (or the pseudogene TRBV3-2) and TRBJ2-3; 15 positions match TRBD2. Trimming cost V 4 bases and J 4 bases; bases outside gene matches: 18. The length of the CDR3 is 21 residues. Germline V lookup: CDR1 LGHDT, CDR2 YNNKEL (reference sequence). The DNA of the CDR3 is TGTGCCAGCAGCCTAATCGGTACCGGGACTAGCGGGGGGTCGAGAGCAGATACGCAGTATTTT. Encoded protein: CASSLIGTGTSGGSRADTQYF.